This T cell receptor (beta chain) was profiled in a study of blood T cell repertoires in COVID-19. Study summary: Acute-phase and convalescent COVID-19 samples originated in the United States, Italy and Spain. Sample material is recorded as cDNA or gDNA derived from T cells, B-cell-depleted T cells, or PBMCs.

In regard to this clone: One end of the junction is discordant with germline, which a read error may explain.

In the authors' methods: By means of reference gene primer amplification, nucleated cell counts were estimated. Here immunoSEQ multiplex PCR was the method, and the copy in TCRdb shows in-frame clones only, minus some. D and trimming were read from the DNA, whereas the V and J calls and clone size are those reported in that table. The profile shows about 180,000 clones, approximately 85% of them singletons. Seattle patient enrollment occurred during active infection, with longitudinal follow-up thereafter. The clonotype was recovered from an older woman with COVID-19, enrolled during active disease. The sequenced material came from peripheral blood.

The CDR3 here is CASSPVGTAPTEKLFF. CDR3 DNA: TGTGCTAGCAGCCCCGTCGGGACAGCTCCTACCGAAAAACTGTTTTTT. V is TRBV7-7 and J is TRBJ1-4; 7 bases agree with TRBD1. The germline V gene has CDR1 SSHAT and CDR2 FNYEAQ (reference sequence). The CDR3 is 16 residues long.